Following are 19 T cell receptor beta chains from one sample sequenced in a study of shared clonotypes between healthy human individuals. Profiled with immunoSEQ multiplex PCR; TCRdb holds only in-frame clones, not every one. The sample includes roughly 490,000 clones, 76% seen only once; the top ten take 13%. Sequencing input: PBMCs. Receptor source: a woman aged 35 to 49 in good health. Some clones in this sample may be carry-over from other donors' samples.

The DNA of the CDR3 is TGTGCCAGCAGCCAAGGGACAGCCGTTAATGAAAAACTGTTTTTT. Its protein is CASSQGTAVNEKLFF. The gene calls are TRBV14 and TRBJ1-4, with D possibly being TRBD1 (6 bases). Trimming removed 1 base at V and 4 bases at J, with 10 bases between. The germline gives CDR1 SGHDN, CDR2 FVKESK. There are 15 residues in the CDR3.

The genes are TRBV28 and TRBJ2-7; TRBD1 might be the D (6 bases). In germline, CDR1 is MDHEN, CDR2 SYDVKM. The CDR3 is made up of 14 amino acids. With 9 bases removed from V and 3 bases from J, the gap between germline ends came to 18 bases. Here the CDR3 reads CASQLQGHFYEQYF. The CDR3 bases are TGTGCCAGTCAGTTGCAGGGGCACTTCTACGAGCAGTACTTC.

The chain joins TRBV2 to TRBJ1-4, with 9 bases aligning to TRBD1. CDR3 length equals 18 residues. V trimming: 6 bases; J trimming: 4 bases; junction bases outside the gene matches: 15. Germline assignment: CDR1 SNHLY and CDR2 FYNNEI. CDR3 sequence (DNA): TGTGCCAGCAGGGGACACCGCGCCGGGACAGGGATTAATGAAAAACTGTTTTTT. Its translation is CASRGHRAGTGINEKLFF.

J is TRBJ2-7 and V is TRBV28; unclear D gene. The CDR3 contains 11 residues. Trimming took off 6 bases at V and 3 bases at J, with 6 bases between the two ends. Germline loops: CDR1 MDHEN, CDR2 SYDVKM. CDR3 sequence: CASRMDYEQYF. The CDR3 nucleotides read TGTGCCAGCAGGATGGACTACGAGCAGTACTTC.

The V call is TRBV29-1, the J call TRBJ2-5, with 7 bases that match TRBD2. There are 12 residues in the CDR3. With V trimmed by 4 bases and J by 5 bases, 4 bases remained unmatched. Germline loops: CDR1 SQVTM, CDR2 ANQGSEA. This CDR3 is CSVALAEETQYF. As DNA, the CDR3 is TGCAGCGTTGCTCTAGCGGAGGAGACCCAGTACTTC.

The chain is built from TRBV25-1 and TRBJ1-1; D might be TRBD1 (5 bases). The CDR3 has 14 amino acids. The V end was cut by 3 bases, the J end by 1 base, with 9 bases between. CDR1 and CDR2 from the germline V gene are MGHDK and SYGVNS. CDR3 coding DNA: TGTGCCAGCAGTGAGCGGACACCGAACACTGAAGCTTTCTTT. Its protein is CASSERTPNTEAFF.

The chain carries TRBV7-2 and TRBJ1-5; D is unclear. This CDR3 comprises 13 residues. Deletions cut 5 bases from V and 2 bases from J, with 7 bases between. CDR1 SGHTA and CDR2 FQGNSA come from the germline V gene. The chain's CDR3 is CASSVYGNQPQHF. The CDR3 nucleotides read TGTGCCAGCAGCGTATACGGCAATCAGCCCCAGCATTTT.

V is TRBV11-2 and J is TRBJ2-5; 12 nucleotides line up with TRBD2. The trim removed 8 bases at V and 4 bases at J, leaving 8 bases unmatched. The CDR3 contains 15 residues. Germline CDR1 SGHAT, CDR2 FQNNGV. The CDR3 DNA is TGTGCCAGCGCTATAGGACTAGCGGGACCAGAGACCCAGTACTTC. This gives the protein CASAIGLAGPETQYF.

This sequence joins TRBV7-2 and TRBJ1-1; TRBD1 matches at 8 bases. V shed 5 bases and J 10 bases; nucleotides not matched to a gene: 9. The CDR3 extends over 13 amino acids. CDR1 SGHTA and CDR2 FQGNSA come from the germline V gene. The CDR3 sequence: CASSPGQGQRAFF. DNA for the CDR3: TGTGCCAGCAGCCCCGGACAGGGCCAACGAGCTTTCTTT.

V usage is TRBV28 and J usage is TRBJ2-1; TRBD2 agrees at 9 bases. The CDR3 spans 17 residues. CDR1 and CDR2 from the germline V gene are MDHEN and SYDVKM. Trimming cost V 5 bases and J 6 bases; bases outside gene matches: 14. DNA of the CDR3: TGTGCCAGCAGTCCCCCCCGCGGTAGCGGGAGCCGCAATGAGCAGTTCTTC. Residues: CASSPPRGSGSRNEQFF.

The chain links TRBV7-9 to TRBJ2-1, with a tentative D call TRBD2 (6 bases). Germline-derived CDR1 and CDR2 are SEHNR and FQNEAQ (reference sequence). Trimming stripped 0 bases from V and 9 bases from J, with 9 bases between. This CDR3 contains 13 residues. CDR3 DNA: TGTGCCAGCAGCTTAGCGTCCGGGAGTGAGCAGTTCTTC. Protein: CASSLASGSEQFF.

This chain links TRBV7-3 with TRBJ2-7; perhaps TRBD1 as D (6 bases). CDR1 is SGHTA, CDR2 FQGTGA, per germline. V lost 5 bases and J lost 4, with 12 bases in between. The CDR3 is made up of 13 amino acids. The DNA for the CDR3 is TGTGCCAGCAGCAAAGGGCAGGGGTACGAGCAGTACTTC. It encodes CASSKGQGYEQYF.

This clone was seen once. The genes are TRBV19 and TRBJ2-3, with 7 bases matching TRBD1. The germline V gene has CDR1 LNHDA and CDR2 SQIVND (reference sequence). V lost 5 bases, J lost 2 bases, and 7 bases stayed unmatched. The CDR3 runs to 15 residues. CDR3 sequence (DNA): TGTGCCAGTAGTTTTTCCACAGGGGCCACAGATACGCAGTATTTT. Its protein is CASSFSTGATDTQYF.

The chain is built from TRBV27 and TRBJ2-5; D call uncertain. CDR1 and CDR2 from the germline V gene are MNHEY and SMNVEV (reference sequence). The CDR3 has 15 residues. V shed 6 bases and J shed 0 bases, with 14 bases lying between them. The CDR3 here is CASSISTLYQETQYF. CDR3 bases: TGTGCCAGCAGCATATCGACTTTGTACCAAGAGACCCAGTACTTC.

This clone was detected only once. CDR3 region: CAWSVFAGGSADTQYF. For the CDR3, the DNA is TGTGCCTGGAGTGTCTTTGCGGGAGGAAGTGCAGATACGCAGTATTTT. The chain is built from TRBV30 and TRBJ2-3; the match to TRBD2 covers 8 bases. This CDR3 spans 16 amino acids. Germline V gene data show CDR1 as GTSNPN and CDR2 as SVGIG (reference sequence). The ends lost 0 bases at V and 4 bases at J; junction bases unmatched: 9.

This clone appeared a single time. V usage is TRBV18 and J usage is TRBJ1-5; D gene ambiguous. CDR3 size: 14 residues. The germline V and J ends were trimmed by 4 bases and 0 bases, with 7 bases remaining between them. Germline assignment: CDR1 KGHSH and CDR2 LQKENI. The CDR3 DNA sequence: TGTGCCAGCTCACGTGGGAGTAGCAATCAGCCCCAGCATTTT. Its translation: CASSRGSSNQPQHF.

The CDR3 protein is CASRRRDRVVGEAFF. CDR3 in DNA: TGTGCCAGCAGACGCCGGGACAGGGTAGTGGGGGAAGCTTTCTTT. The chain combines TRBV28 with TRBJ1-1, with 9 bases matching TRBD1. CDR1 and CDR2 from the germline V gene are MDHEN and SYDVKM. V shed 6 bases and J 8 bases; nucleotides not matched to a gene: 13. There are 15 residues in the CDR3.

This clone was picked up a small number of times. CDR3 nucleotide sequence: TGTGCCAGCAGCAGGACAGGGGCTGATCAGCCCCAGCATTTT. Its protein product is CASSRTGADQPQHF. This chain joins TRBV2 and TRBJ1-5; 9 bases line up with TRBD1. Germline V gives CDR1 SNHLY, CDR2 FYNNEI. The V gene end was trimmed by 6 bases and the J gene end by 5 bases; junction bases not matched to a gene: 5. The CDR3 consists of 14 residues.

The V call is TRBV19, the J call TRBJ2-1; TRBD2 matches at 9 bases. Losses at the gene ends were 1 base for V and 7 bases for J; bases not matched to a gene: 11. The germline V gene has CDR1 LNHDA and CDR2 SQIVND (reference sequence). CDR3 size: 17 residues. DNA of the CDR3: TGTGCCAGTAGTATAGTTTCCGGGCTAGCGGGAAGGAATGAGCAGTTCTTC. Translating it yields CASSIVSGLAGRNEQFF.